This section outlines one T cell receptor (beta chain) sequence together with its context. Its antigen is not identified. TCRdb redid the calling of the 5' RACE reads with MiXCR, one entry per CDR3 protein. Of 95,000 to 120,000 distinct CDR3 sequences in the sample, about 20% were seen once. Germline V gene data show CDR1 as SGHDN and CDR2 as FVKESK. The CDR3 has 13 amino acids. With V trimmed by 0 bases and J by 8 bases, 3 bases remained unmatched. This sample stems from a study of T-cell memory formation after mild COVID-19. Study-wide results and caveats: Researchers could not confirm that second-wave clones peaking on day 37 targeted SARS-CoV-2.

The source is a man between 18 and 29 years old who had mild COVID-19 (a few samples of this study predate the infection). Cell type and time point are not known. The sample was PBMCs or a T cell subset sorted from them (not recorded which). The chain employs TRBV14 and TRBJ2-7; 8 nucleotides agree with TRBD2. CDR3 in DNA: TGTGCCAGCAGCCAAGAACTAGCGGCACAGCAGTACTTC. Its protein product is CASSQELAAQQYF.